This TCR beta chain was identified in a study of T cells after yellow fever vaccination. Study results and caveats: Booster sampling recovered most clones from primary vaccination (under 97% CD4, 88% CD8). Repertoires sorted by FACS could include abundant clonotypes that are contaminants from the bulk population.

This clonotype was detected only a few times. Its antigen is as yet unknown. V lost 4 bases and J lost 8; bases outside the gene matches: 7. The CDR3 is made up of 14 amino acids. Looked up from germline, CDR1 is SNHLY and CDR2 is FYNNEI. MiXCR, applied by TCRdb to the 5' RACE reads, yields one record per CDR3 protein. Found here are hundreds of thousands of distinct CDR3 sequences, 10% to 15% of them singletons; the top ten hold 15%. The TCR was taken from a man between 25 and 39 years old who received the YFV17D yellow fever vaccine. Sample: PBMCs, taken on the day of the yellow fever booster vaccination. The chain has TRBV2 and TRBJ1-4; 7 bases are a match to TRBD1. CDR3 DNA: TGTGCCAGCAGTGTCTACAGGGGAGCGGAAAAACTGTTTTTT. It encodes CASSVYRGAEKLFF.